These T cell receptor beta chains were read from a single sample in a study of PD-L1 blockade in urothelial cancer. Assay used: immunoSEQ multiplex PCR; TCRdb lists only in-frame clones, some missing. The sample carries under 80,000 clones, roughly 80% recorded once. This material consisted of PBMCs, taken around atezolizumab (anti-PD-L1) treatment. The receptor set was obtained from a man aged 65 to 85 with urothelial cancer. The CDR3 runs from the conserved cysteine through the conserved F or W. Each record gives: V gene, clone size, D gene, J gene, CDR3 protein, CDR3 DNA. D genes are given only for firm matches. Clone size is stated in some rows and not others, as once, few, many or a class when expanded.

v_call: TRBV18; clone_size: .; d_call: .; j_call: TRBJ2-2; cdr3_aa: CASSPGDVAGELFF; cdr3_nt: TGTGCCAGCTCACCCGGGGATGTCGCCGGGGAGCTGTTTTTT
v_call: TRBV11-2; clone_size: .; d_call: .; j_call: TRBJ2-6; cdr3_aa: CASSPLVSSGANVLTF; cdr3_nt: TGTGCCAGCAGCCCCCTAGTTTCCTCTGGGGCCAACGTCCTGACTTTC
v_call: TRBV6-5; clone_size: .; d_call: TRBD1; j_call: TRBJ1-2; cdr3_aa: CASSYADRGGYTF; cdr3_nt: TGTGCCAGCAGTTACGCCGACAGGGGTGGCTACACCTTC
v_call: TRBV10-3; clone_size: .; d_call: TRBD2; j_call: TRBJ2-1; cdr3_aa: CAIRTSSGGVSEQFF; cdr3_nt: TGTGCCATCAGGACCTCTAGCGGGGGGGTGAGTGAGCAGTTCTTC
v_call: TRBV7-9; clone_size: .; d_call: TRBD2; j_call: TRBJ2-5; cdr3_aa: CASSSPRQREVLGGETQYF; cdr3_nt: TGTGCCAGCAGCTCCCCCCGCCAGCGGGAGGTATTGGGTGGAGAGACCCAGTACTTC
v_call: TRBV7-3; clone_size: .; d_call: .; j_call: TRBJ2-2; cdr3_aa: CASSPGGRWNTGELFF; cdr3_nt: TGTGCCAGCAGCCCTGGGGGCAGGTGGAACACCGGGGAGCTGTTTTTT
v_call: TRBV7-2; clone_size: .; d_call: .; j_call: TRBJ2-7; cdr3_aa: CASSLAGGAGSYEQYF; cdr3_nt: TGTGCCAGCAGCTTAGCAGGAGGGGCAGGCTCCTACGAGCAGTACTTC
v_call: TRBV5-4; clone_size: .; d_call: TRBD2; j_call: TRBJ2-3; cdr3_aa: CASVLAGSTDTQYF; cdr3_nt: TGTGCCAGTGTTTTAGCGGGAAGCACAGATACGCAGTATTTT
v_call: TRBV2; clone_size: .; d_call: TRBD1; j_call: TRBJ1-5; cdr3_aa: CASREGTGVNQPQHF; cdr3_nt: TGTGCCAGCAGGGAAGGGACAGGGGTCAATCAGCCCCAGCATTTT
v_call: TRBV6-5; clone_size: .; d_call: TRBD2; j_call: TRBJ2-3; cdr3_aa: CASSYGTTSTDTQYF; cdr3_nt: TGTGCCAGCAGTTACGGGACTACCTCCACAGATACGCAGTATTTT
v_call: TRBV6-5; clone_size: .; d_call: .; j_call: TRBJ2-5; cdr3_aa: CASTGSLEETQYF; cdr3_nt: TGTGCCAGCACAGGGTCCCTCGAAGAGACCCAGTACTTC
v_call: TRBV7-2; clone_size: few; d_call: .; j_call: TRBJ1-5; cdr3_aa: CASSLVGAGGSNQPQHF; cdr3_nt: TGTGCCAGCAGCTTAGTTGGGGCCGGTGGTAGCAATCAGCCCCAGCATTTT
v_call: TRBV15; clone_size: .; d_call: TRBD1; j_call: TRBJ2-7; cdr3_aa: CATSRDRESEQYF; cdr3_nt: TGTGCCACCAGCAGGGACAGGGAAAGCGAGCAGTACTTC
v_call: TRBV7-2; clone_size: .; d_call: TRBD2; j_call: TRBJ2-1; cdr3_aa: CASSLGLASNEQFF; cdr3_nt: TGTGCCAGCAGCCTGGGACTAGCTTCTAATGAGCAGTTCTTC
v_call: TRBV4-3; clone_size: few; d_call: TRBD1; j_call: TRBJ1-4; cdr3_aa: CASSQDGTGGLEKLFF; cdr3_nt: TGCGCCAGCAGCCAAGACGGGACAGGGGGCTTAGAAAAACTGTTTTTT
v_call: TRBV7-2; clone_size: .; d_call: .; j_call: TRBJ2-7; cdr3_aa: CASSQRRGEQYF; cdr3_nt: TGTGCCAGCAGCCAAAGAAGAGGGGAGCAGTACTTC
v_call: TRBV27; clone_size: .; d_call: .; j_call: TRBJ2-1; cdr3_aa: CASRPTGRKNEQFF; cdr3_nt: TGTGCCAGCAGGCCCACAGGGCGGAAAAATGAGCAGTTCTTC
v_call: TRBV6-1; clone_size: few; d_call: .; j_call: TRBJ1-4; cdr3_aa: CASSEWGGLEKLFF; cdr3_nt: TGTGCCAGCAGTGAATGGGGGGGCTTGGAAAAACTGTTTTTT
v_call: TRBV7-2; clone_size: .; d_call: TRBD1; j_call: TRBJ1-2; cdr3_aa: CASSATDRVYSGYTF; cdr3_nt: TGTGCCAGCAGCGCTACCGACAGGGTATATTCGGGCTACACCTTC
v_call: TRBV19; clone_size: few; d_call: .; j_call: TRBJ1-3; cdr3_aa: CASSIADSGNTIYF; cdr3_nt: TGTGCCAGTAGTATAGCGGACAGTGGAAACACCATATATTTT